This TCR beta chain was sequenced in a study of T cell responses to AZD1222 COVID-19 vaccine. The repertoire was sequenced with immunoSEQ multiplex PCR; TCRdb's copy has only in-frame clones and lacks some. Of roughly 120,000 clones listed, roughly 92% are singletons. The sequence came from an adult in good health. The sample was peripheral blood, taken on day 0 of AZD1222 vaccination.

The CDR3 protein is CASSLKGDTQYF. The CDR3 DNA is TGTGCCAGCAGCCTCAAGGGAGATACGCAGTATTTT. The chain joins TRBV6-1 to TRBJ2-3; unclear D gene. V lost 6 bases and J 5 bases, leaving 9 bases between the germline ends. In germline, CDR1 is MNHNS, CDR2 SASEGT. This CDR3 region has 12 residues.